This TCR beta chain originates from a study of control samples from healthy donors and cancer patients. Germline CDR1 reads WSHSY; CDR2 reads SAAADI. CDR3 length: 14 residues. V dropped 3 bases and J dropped 3 bases, with 9 bases sitting between them. Data came from immunoSEQ multiplex PCR; TCRdb stores just in-frame clones and leaves some out. The sample comprises some 150,000 clones, approximately 94% of which are singletons, and 14% rests with the top ten. Input material: PBMCs. This chain links TRBV10-2 with TRBJ1-5, with unresolved D. The receptor comes from a man in his 60s with colorectal cancer. The CDR3 spells CASSDIMNNQPQHF. The DNA of the CDR3 is TGCGCCAGCAGTGACATAATGAACAATCAGCCCCAGCATTTT.